The 20 T cell receptor beta chains in this list originate from one sample, sequenced in a study of metastatic and nonmetastatic thyroid tumors. TCRdb called clones again from the PCR reads with MiXCR. The table has some 20,000 clones, about 12% seen once. All patients were untreated before thyroid surgery. Material for sequencing was blood. Every receptor here comes from a male donor with papillary thyroid cancer or a benign thyroid nodule (not recorded which). Some clones in this sample may be carry-over from other donors' samples.

In this sample, this clone turned up many times. The chain has TRBV20-1 and TRBJ2-2, with TRBD1 matching over 8 bases. Germline V lookup: CDR1 DFQATT, CDR2 SNEGSKA (reference sequence). The CDR3 is 14 residues long. After removal of 6 bases from V and 6 bases from J, the junction contained 9 bases not matched to a gene. CDR3 residues: CSAPGQGPPGELFF. CDR3 nucleotides: TGCAGTGCACCTGGACAGGGTCCCCCCGGGGAGCTGTTTTTT.

The V and J genes are TRBV20-1 and TRBJ2-1; 13 nucleotides line up with TRBD2. Germline V CDR1 and CDR2: DFQATT, SNEGSKA (reference sequence). V was pared by 3 bases and J by 5 bases, with 4 bases of the junction left unmatched. This CDR3 region has 15 residues. The CDR3: CSASGLAGVDNEQFF. The CDR3 nucleotides are TGCAGTGCTAGCGGACTAGCGGGAGTCGACAATGAGCAGTTCTTC.

This clone is categorized as medium-sized. V is TRBV12-3 or TRBV12-4 and J is TRBJ2-1; 12 nucleotides match TRBD2. V shed 6 bases, J shed 7 bases, and the junction held 7 bases outside the gene matches. The CDR3 is made up of 15 amino acids. The CDR3 region is CASSPPSGRVNEQFF. The DNA of the CDR3 is TGTGCCAGCAGCCCGCCTAGCGGGAGGGTTAATGAGCAGTTCTTC.

Notes on this clone: The junction does not match germline at one end; this may be a read error. The chain joins TRBV6-2 or TRBV6-3 to TRBJ1-2; 7 bases match TRBD1. This CDR3 is 16 amino acids long. Germline V gene sequence: CDR1 MNHEY, CDR2 SVGEGT. DNA of the CDR3: TGTGTCAGCAGTTACTCGAAGGTCAGGGGGTCAGGTGGCTACACCTTC. Residues: CVSSYSKVRGSGGYTF.

This clone appeared many times. CDR3 coding DNA: TGTGCCAGCAGCTTCGGTCCGAATCAGCCCCAGCATTTT. Translated: CASSFGPNQPQHF. J is TRBJ1-5 and V is TRBV7-9; no reliable D call. The germline gives CDR1 SEHNR, CDR2 FQNEAQ (reference sequence). Trimming removed 3 bases at V and 4 bases at J, with 7 bases between. The CDR3 length is 13 residues.

This sequence joins TRBV27 and TRBJ2-2; D call uncertain. Germline CDR1 and CDR2: MNHEY and SMNVEV (reference sequence). V lost 7 bases to trimming and J lost 4 bases, with 16 bases between them. The CDR3 is 15 amino acids. The CDR3 coding sequence is TGTGCCAGCACTACAAAGGGTAGAGGCACCGGGGAGCTGTTTTTT. Its translation is CASTTKGRGTGELFF.

The sample holds a few counts of this clone. A junction end diverges from the germline sequence, so it may reflect a read error. This sequence joins TRBV19 and TRBJ1-2; D might be TRBD1 (5 bases). The CDR3 sequence is 14 residues long. Per the germline V gene, CDR1 is LNHDA and CDR2 is SQIVND (reference sequence). The CDR3 loop is CASSRDGENYGHTF. The CDR3 DNA follows: TGTGCCAGTAGCCGGGACGGGGAAAACTATGGCCACACCTTC.

The sample holds many counts of this clone. The rearrangement links TRBV29-1 to TRBJ1-1; D is possibly TRBD1 (6 bases). Germline V gives CDR1 SQVTM, CDR2 ANQGSEA. The CDR3 consists of 11 residues. The V and J ends lost 6 bases and 5 bases respectively, with 10 bases between them. CDR3 loop: CSVLTGTEAFF. The CDR3 coding sequence is TGCAGCGTACTCACAGGGACTGAAGCTTTCTTT.

This clone was observed a few times. This chain links TRBV9 with TRBJ1-6; D not resolved. Germline-derived CDR1 and CDR2 are SGDLS and YYNGEE. The CDR3 spans 12 residues. V was pared by 3 bases and J by 6 bases, with 4 bases between. The CDR3 nucleotides read TGTGCCAGCAGCGGCGCTAATTCACCCCTCCACTTT. Translated, it gives CASSGANSPLHF.

This clone was counted many times. A read error may explain this, as a much larger clone is one base away. At the DNA level, this CDR3 is encoded by other sequences in the same sample as well. The V call is TRBV19, the J call TRBJ2-1, with 8 positions matching TRBD1. Germline loops: CDR1 LNHDA, CDR2 SQIVND (reference sequence). The CDR3 contains 14 residues. CDR3 residues: CASSKDRGYNEQFF. In nucleotides, the CDR3 is TGTGCTAGTAGTAAAGACAGGGGTTACAATGAGCAGTTCTTC.

By frequency in the sample, this clone is medium-sized. This rearrangement joins TRBV6-1 to TRBJ2-7; D may be TRBD2 (5 bases). Germline V lookup: CDR1 MNHNS, CDR2 SASEGT. The length of the CDR3 is 14 residues. With 3 bases removed from V and 4 bases from J, the gap between germline ends came to 13 bases. The CDR3: CASSDPGRRYEQYF. In DNA, the CDR3 is TGTGCCAGCAGTGACCCGGGCAGGAGGTACGAGCAGTACTTC.

This clone was seen ten or more times. The CDR3 DNA reads TGTGCCAGCAGCGTAGGTACTAGCGGATCCTACGAGCAGTACTTC. Translation: CASSVGTSGSYEQYF. V gene TRBV9 combines with J gene TRBJ2-7, with 8 bases matching TRBD2. V was clipped by 0 bases and J by 1 base; unmatched bases: 3. Germline V lookup: CDR1 SGDLS, CDR2 YYNGEE. CDR3 length: 15 residues.

The chain joins TRBV28 to TRBJ2-7; TRBD1 might be the D (6 bases). This CDR3 is built from 14 residues. Germline loops: CDR1 MDHEN, CDR2 SYDVKM. V gave up 5 bases and J gave up 0 bases, with 11 bases separating them. The CDR3 region has the DNA TGTGCCAGCAGTATGGACAGCAGCTCCTACGAGCAGTACTTC. Translation gives CASSMDSSSYEQYF. Together with reference TRBV28 and TRBJ2-7, the CDR3 gives the full variable domain: DVKVTQSSRYLVKRTGEKVFLECVQDMDHENMFWYRQDPGLGLRLIYFSYDVKMKEKGDIPEGYSVSREKKERFSLILESASTNQTSMYLCASSMDSSSYEQYFGPGTRLTVT.

A few counts support this clone. The V call is TRBV28, the J call TRBJ2-2; D is unclear. V lost 2 bases and J lost 1, with 2 bases in between. Germline V gene lookup returns CDR1 MDHEN and CDR2 SYDVKM. The CDR3 totals 13 residues. The CDR3 reads CASSLQNTGELFF. The DNA of the CDR3 is TGTGCCAGCAGTTTACAGAACACCGGGGAGCTGTTTTTT.

In this sample, this clone turned up many times. V and J are TRBV7-9 and TRBJ1-2; D call uncertain. The germline V and J ends were trimmed by 5 bases and 0 bases, with 4 bases remaining between them. The CDR3 contains 12 residues. The germline gives CDR1 SEHNR, CDR2 FQNEAQ (reference sequence). CDR3 residues: CASSPANYGYTF. In nucleotides, the CDR3 is TGTGCCAGCAGCCCAGCTAACTATGGCTACACCTTC.

Note on this clone: Since a much larger clone is just one base distant, this may be a read error. The chain uses TRBV9 and TRBJ1-1; TRBD1 agrees at 8 bases. This CDR3 spans 13 amino acids. Germline assignment: CDR1 SGDLS and CDR2 YYNGEE. V shed 3 bases and J 7 bases; nucleotides not matched to a gene: 5. CDR3 sequence reads: CASSGPGQVEAFF. CDR3 sequence (DNA): TGTGCCAGCAGCGGCCCGGGACAGGTTGAAGCTTTCTTT.

This clone was seen ten or more times. The chain recombines TRBV7-2 with TRBJ2-7, with 12 nucleotides matching TRBD1. The germline V gene has CDR1 SGHTA and CDR2 FQGNSA. This CDR3 spans 17 amino acids. V trimming: 0 bases; J trimming: 5 bases; junction bases outside the gene matches: 8. For the CDR3, the DNA is TGTGCCAGCAGCTTAGCCCCCTGGGACAGGGGGCGGAACGAGCAGTACTTC. Protein sequence: CASSLAPWDRGRNEQYF.

This clone was observed at least ten times. The rearrangement joins TRBV15 to TRBJ2-1; 10 nucleotides agree with TRBD1. With 1 base clipped from V and 1 base from J, the junction kept 1 base outside the gene matches. CDR3 length equals 16 residues. From germline, CDR1 is LNHNV and CDR2 YYDKDF (reference sequence). In DNA, the CDR3 is TGTGCCACCAGCAGAGGGACAGGGGGTTCCTACAATGAGCAGTTCTTC. Amino acids: CATSRGTGGSYNEQFF.

Judged by abundance, this clone is medium-sized. The V call is TRBV24-1, the J call TRBJ2-2; 9 positions match TRBD1. Germline CDR1 reads KGHDR; CDR2 reads SFDVKD. The CDR3 is 16 residues long. J gave up 5 bases and V 4 bases, and 7 bases lay outside the gene matches. In DNA, the CDR3 is TGTGCCACCAGTGACTCCGGGACAGGGAATACCGGGGAGCTGTTTTTT. This sequence encodes CATSDSGTGNTGELFF.

There are many counts of this clone. An end of the junction differs from the germline gene, which may be a read error. The chain employs TRBV12-3 or TRBV12-4 and TRBJ1-3; D possibly corresponds to TRBD1 (6 bases). The CDR3 loop spans 15 amino acids. The CDR3 DNA reads TGTGCCAGCAGTCTGGGGGCCCTCTCTGGAGACACCATATATTTT. It codes for CASSLGALSGDTIYF.